This TCR beta chain derives from a study of CD8+ T cells in alopecia areata. RNA extraction and reverse transcription yielded cDNA as sequencing template. Clones were read by immunoSEQ multiplex PCR, and TCRdb kept only the in-frame ones, dropping some. The repertoire has about 150,000 clones, 45% to 60% of them found once; the top ten carry around 4.8%. The ends lost 0 bases at V and 7 bases at J; junction bases unmatched: 7. Germline CDR1 is SGHNT and CDR2 is YYREEE (reference sequence). The CDR3 covers 15 residues. This clonotype was obtained from a human donor in good health. V gene TRBV5-4 combines with J gene TRBJ2-1, with TRBD2 identical over 7 bases. Sample: CD4+ T cells sorted from blood. The CDR3 sequence is CASSLGGGSRNEQFF. CDR3 DNA sequence: TGTGCCAGCAGCTTGGGTGGCGGGAGTCGAAATGAGCAGTTCTTC.